This section outlines one T cell receptor beta chain sequence together with its context. Primers used in a second PCR of roughly 7 to 12 cycles were a sample-barcoded 5' primer and a J-beta primer mix. Each of the samples gave a minimum of 2.5 million paired-end reads that contained CDR3. TCRdb fed the 5' RACE reads into MiXCR, producing one record per CDR3 protein. The table records about 830,000 distinct CDR3 sequences, approximately 59% of them present only once. These data originate in a study of blood T cells in healthy people across ages. The CDR3 spans 13 residues. Trimming removed 3 bases at V and 7 bases at J, with 12 bases between. Germline CDR1 MGHDK, CDR2 SYGVNS. Every sample gave at least 6 micrograms of total RNA when it was extracted.

This chain uses TRBV25-1 with TRBJ1-1, with unresolved D. The source of this sequence is a man aged 25-40 years in good health. Input material: blood. CDR3: CASSEGGRFEAFF. The DNA of the CDR3 is TGTGCCAGCAGTGAGGGAGGCAGGTTTGAAGCTTTCTTT.